This paragraph reports one TCR beta chain. This entry comes from a study of blood T cell repertoires in COVID-19. As for the study in general: Researchers got acute and convalescent COVID-19 samples from the United States, Italy and Spain. The analysed material was cDNA or gDNA that came from T cells, B-cell-depleted T cells, or PBMCs.

In the original analysis: Estimation of nucleated cell counts relied on the amplification of reference gene primers. TCRdb's table, derived via immunoSEQ multiplex PCR, lists solely in-frame clones and lacks some. The DNA gave D and trimming, while V, J and clone size come from that table. The sample includes around 160,000 clones, 85% to 90% seen only once; the top ten take roughly 6.1%. J lost 6 bases, V lost 7 bases, and 6 bases had no gene match. This CDR3 comprises 13 residues. The germline gives CDR1 SGHTA, CDR2 FQGNSA. This sequence originates from an elderly man with acute or convalescent COVID-19. Material: peripheral blood. J is TRBJ2-7 and V is TRBV7-2, with 10 bases that match TRBD2. Here the CDR3 DNA reads TGTGCCAGCACTCCTAGCGGGAGCTTCGAGCAGTACTTC. It translates to CASTPSGSFEQYF.